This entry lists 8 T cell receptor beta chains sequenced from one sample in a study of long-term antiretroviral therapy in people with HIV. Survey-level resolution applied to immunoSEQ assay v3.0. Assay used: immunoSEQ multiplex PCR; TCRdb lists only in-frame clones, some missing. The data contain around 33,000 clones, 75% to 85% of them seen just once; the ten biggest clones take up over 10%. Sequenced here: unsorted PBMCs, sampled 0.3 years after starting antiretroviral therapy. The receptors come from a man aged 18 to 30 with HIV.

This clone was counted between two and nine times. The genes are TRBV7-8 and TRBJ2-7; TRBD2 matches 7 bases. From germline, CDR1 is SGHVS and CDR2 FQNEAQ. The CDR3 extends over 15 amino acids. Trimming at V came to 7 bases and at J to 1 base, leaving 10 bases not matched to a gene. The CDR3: CASTTGGTTSYEQYF. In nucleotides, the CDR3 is TGTGCCAGCACCACTGGGGGGACTACATCCTACGAGCAGTACTTC.

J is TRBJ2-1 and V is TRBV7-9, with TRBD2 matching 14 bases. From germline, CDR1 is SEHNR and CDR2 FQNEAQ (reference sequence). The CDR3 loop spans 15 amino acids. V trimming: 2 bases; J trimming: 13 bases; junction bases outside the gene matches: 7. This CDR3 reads CASSLRGLAGENQFF. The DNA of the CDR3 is TGTGCCAGCAGCTTACGGGGACTAGCGGGAGAAAACCAGTTCTTC.

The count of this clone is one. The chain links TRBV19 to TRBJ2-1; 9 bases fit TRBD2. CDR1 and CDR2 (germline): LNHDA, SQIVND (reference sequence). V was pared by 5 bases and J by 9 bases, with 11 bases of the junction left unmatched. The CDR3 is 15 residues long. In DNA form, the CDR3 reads TGTGCCAGTAGTTGGGGGACTAGCTCCGACGGTGAGCAGTTCTTC. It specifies CASSWGTSSDGEQFF.

This CDR3 is CASSSAGSGGEKLFF. The CDR3 coding sequence is TGCGCCAGCAGCTCGGCCGGGTCCGGGGGGGAAAAACTGTTTTTT. The V and J genes are TRBV5-1 and TRBJ1-4; tentatively, D is TRBD1 (5 bases). V was pared by 3 bases and J by 8 bases, with 17 bases between. The CDR3 runs to 15 residues. Germline loops: CDR1 SGHRS, CDR2 YFSETQ.

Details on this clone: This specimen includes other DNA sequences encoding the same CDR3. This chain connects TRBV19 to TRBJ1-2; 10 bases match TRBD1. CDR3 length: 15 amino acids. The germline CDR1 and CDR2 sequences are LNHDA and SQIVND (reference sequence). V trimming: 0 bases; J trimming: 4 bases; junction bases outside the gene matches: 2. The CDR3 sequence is CASSIEGTGAYGYTF. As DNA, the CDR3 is TGTGCCAGTAGTATAGAAGGGACAGGGGCCTATGGCTACACCTTC.

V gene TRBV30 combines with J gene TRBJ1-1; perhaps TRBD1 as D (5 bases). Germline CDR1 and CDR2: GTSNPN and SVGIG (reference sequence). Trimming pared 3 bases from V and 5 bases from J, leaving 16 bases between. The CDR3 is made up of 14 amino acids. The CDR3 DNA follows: TGTGCCTGGAGAAGAGCAGGGACGCGGACTGAAGCTTTCTTT. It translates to CAWRRAGTRTEAFF.

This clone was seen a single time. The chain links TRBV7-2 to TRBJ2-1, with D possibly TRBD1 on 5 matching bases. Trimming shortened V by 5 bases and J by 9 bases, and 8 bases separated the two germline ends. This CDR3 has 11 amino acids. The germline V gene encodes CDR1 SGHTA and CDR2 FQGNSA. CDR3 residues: CASSNRGEQFF. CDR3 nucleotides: TGTGCCAGCAGCAATAGGGGTGAGCAGTTCTTC.

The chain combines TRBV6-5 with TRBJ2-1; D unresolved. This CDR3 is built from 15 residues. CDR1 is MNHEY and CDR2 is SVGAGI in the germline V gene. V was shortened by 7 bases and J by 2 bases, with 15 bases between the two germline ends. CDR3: CASISLGSPYNEQFF. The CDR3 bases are TGTGCCAGCATATCCTTGGGGTCTCCCTACAATGAGCAGTTCTTC.